This T cell receptor (beta chain) was profiled in a study of T-cell reconstitution after alpha-beta-depleted transplantation in children. Trimming cost V 4 bases and J 13 bases, with 17 bases left between them. Germline assignment: CDR1 DFQATT and CDR2 SNEGSKA (reference sequence). The CDR3 is 13 amino acids. Broader study findings: At the one-year point after transplant, T-cell counts and TCRbeta diversity were found to come mostly from T cells that had been newly produced. Where alpha-beta T cells came from about two months after transplant was reportedly several hundred expanded graft clones.

Preparation of the TCRbeta library used unique molecular identifiers. Using its own MiXCR run on the PCR reads, TCRdb lists one record per CDR3 protein. The sample lists 540,000 or so distinct CDR3 sequences; 23% were seen once. This clonotype was observed a few times. Its specificity is not known. This clonotype originated in a boy in the first two years of life who had a stem cell transplant for acute myeloid leukemia, so the T cells may come from the graft donor. This specimen was PBMCs, mostly from graft donor cells, taken 360 days after TCRalphabeta/CD19-depleted stem cell transplant. The chain couples TRBV20-1 to TRBJ2-6; tentative D call: TRBD2 (6 bases). For the CDR3, the DNA is TGCAGTGCTAAATCCGGGACTTTCGGAGTCCTGACTTTC. It translates to CSAKSGTFGVLTF.